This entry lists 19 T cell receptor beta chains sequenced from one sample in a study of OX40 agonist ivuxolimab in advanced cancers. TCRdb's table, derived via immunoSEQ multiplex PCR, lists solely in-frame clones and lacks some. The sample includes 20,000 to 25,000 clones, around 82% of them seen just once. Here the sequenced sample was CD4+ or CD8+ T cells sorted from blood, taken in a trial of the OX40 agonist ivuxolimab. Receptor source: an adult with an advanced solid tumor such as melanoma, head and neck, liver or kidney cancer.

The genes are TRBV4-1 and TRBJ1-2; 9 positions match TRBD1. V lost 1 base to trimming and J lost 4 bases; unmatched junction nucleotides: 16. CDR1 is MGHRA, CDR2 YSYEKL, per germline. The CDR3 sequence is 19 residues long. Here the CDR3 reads CASSQGASATGGWSYGYTF. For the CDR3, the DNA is TGCGCCAGCAGCCAAGGAGCCTCCGCCACAGGGGGCTGGAGCTATGGCTACACCTTC.

The CDR3 protein is CASSPRTGAEAFF. In nucleotides, the CDR3 is TGCGCCAGCAGCCCCCGGACAGGGGCTGAAGCTTTCTTT. The J gene is TRBJ1-1, the V gene TRBV5-1; 9 bases align to TRBD1. Germline V lookup: CDR1 SGHRS, CDR2 YFSETQ. The J segment lost 6 bases and the V segment lost 4 bases, leaving 4 bases of the junction unmatched. The CDR3 is 13 amino acids.

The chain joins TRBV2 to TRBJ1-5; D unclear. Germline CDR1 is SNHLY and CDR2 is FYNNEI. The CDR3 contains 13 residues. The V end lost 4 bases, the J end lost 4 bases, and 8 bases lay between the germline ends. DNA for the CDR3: TGTGCCAGCAGTGGTAGAGAGAATCAGCCCCAGCATTTT. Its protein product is CASSGRENQPQHF.

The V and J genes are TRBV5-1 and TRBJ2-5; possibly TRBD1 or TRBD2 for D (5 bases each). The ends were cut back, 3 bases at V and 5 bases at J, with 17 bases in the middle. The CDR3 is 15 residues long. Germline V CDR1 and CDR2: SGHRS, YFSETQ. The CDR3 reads CASSSEGPLGETQYF. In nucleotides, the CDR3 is TGCGCCAGCAGCTCCGAGGGACCGCTGGGGGAGACCCAGTACTTC.

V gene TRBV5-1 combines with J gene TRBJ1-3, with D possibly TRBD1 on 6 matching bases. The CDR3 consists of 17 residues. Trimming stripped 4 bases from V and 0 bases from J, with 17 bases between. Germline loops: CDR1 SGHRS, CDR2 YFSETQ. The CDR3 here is CASSRSPRGDSGNTIYF. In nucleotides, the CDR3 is TGCGCCAGCAGCCGGTCGCCGAGGGGGGACTCTGGAAACACCATATATTTT.

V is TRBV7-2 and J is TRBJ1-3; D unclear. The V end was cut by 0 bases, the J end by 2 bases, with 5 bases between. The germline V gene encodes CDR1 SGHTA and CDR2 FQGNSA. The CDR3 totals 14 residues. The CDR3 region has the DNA TGTGCCAGCAGCTTAGCAGGAGCTGGAAACACCATATATTTT. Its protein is CASSLAGAGNTIYF.

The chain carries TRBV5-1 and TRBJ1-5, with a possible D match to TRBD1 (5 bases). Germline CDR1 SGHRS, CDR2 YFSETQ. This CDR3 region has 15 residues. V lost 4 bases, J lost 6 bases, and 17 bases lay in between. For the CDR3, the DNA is TGCGCCAGCAGCAATGACCCAGGGCGGGGTCAGCCCCAGCATTTT. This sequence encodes CASSNDPGRGQPQHF.

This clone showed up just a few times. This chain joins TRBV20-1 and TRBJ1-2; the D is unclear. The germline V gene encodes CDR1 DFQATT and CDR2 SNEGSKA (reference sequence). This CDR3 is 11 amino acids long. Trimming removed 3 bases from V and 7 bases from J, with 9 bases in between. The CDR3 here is CSARPGFGYTF. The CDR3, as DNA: TGCAGTGCTAGGCCAGGATTTGGCTACACCTTC.

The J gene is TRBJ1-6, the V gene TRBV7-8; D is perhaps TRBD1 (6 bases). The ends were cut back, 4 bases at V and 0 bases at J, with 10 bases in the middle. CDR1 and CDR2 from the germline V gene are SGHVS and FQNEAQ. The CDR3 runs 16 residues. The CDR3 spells CASSSQGSSYNSPLHF. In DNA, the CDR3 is TGTGCCAGCAGCTCCCAGGGGAGCTCCTATAATTCACCCCTCCACTTT.

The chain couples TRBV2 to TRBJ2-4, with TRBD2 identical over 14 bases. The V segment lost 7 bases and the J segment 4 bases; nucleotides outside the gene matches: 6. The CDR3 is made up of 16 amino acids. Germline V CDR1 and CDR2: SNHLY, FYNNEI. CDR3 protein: CASNGLAGGTKNIQYF. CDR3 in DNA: TGTGCCAGCAACGGACTAGCGGGGGGAACGAAAAACATTCAGTACTTC.

CDR3 coding DNA: TGTGCCAGCTCACCACAGTCCCAGGTATCCTATGGCTACACCTTC. Encoded protein: CASSPQSQVSYGYTF. V is TRBV18 and J is TRBJ1-2; D remains ambiguous. Trimming left V 1 base short and J 4 bases short, with 13 bases between. CDR1 KGHSH and CDR2 LQKENI come from the germline V gene. This CDR3 region has 15 residues.

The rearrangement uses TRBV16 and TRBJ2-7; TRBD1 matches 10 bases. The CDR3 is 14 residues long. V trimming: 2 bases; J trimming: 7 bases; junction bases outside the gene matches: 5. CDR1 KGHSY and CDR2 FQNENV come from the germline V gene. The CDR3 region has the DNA TGTGCCAGCAGCCAAGGGACAGGGGCAGGGGAGCAGTACTTC. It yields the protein CASSQGTGAGEQYF.

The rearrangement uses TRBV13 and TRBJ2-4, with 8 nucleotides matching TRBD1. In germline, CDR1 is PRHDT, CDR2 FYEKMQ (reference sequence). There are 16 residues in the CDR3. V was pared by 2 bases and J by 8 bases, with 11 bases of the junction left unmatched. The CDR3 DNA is TGTGCCAGCAGCTTACGGACAGGGACGATATTGGACATTCAGTACTTC. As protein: CASSLRTGTILDIQYF.

CDR3 region: CASSLGLLNEKLFF. CDR3 nucleotide sequence: TGTGCCAGCAGCCTCGGGCTGTTAAATGAAAAACTGTTTTTT. The gene calls are TRBV7-2 and TRBJ1-4, with unresolved D. This CDR3 is 14 amino acids long. Germline V gene data show CDR1 as SGHTA and CDR2 as FQGNSA. Trimming shortened V by 5 bases and J by 5 bases, and 12 bases separated the two germline ends.

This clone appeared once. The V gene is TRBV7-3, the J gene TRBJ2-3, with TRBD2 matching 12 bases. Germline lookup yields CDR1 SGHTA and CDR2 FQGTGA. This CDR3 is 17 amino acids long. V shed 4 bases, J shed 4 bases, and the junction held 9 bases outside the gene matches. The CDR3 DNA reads TGTGCCAGCAGCTCTCGAGGACTAGCGGGGTATCCAGATACGCAGTATTTT. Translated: CASSSRGLAGYPDTQYF.

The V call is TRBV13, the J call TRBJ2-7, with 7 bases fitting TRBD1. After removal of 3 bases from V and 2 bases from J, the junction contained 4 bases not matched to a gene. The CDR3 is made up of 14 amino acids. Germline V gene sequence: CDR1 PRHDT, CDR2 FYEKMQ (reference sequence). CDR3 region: CASSFRQGAYEQYF. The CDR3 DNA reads TGTGCCAGCAGCTTTCGGCAGGGGGCCTACGAGCAGTACTTC.

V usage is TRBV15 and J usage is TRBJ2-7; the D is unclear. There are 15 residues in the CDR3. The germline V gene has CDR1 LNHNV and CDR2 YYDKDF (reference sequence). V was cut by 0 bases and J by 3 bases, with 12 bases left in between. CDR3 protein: CATSREKQRYYEQYF. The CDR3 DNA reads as TGTGCCACCAGCAGAGAAAAACAGCGATACTACGAGCAGTACTTC. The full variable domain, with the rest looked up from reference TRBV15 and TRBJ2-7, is DAMVIQNPRYQVTQFGKPVTLSCSQTLNHNVMYWYQQKSSQAPKLLFHYYDKDFNNEADTPDNFQSRRPNTSFCFLDIRSPGLGDTAMYLCATSREKQRYYEQYFGPGTRLTVT.

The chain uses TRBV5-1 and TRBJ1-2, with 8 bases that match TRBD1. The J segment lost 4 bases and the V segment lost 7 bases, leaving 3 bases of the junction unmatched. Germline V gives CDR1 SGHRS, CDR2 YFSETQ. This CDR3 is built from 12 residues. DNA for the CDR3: TGCGCCAGCGGGACAGGACTCTATGGCTACACCTTC. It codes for CASGTGLYGYTF. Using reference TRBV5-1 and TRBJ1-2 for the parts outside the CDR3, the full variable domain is KAGVTQTPRYLIKTRGQQVTLSCSPISGHRSVSWYQQTPGQGLQFLFEYFSETQRNKGNFPGRFSGRQFSNSRSEMNVSTLELGDSALYLCASGTGLYGYTFGSGTRLTVV.

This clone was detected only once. The CDR3 DNA reads TGTGCCAGCAGCTCAATAAATACAGGGACTGGCTACACCTTC. It translates to CASSSINTGTGYTF. V usage is TRBV7-9 and J usage is TRBJ1-2, with TRBD1 as a possible D gene (6 bases). Looked up from germline, CDR1 is SEHNR and CDR2 is FQNEAQ (reference sequence). The V gene lost 4 bases and the J gene lost 7 bases, with 16 bases spanning the gap. This CDR3 spans 14 amino acids.